This T cell receptor (beta chain) was sequenced in a study of blood T cell repertoires in COVID-19. Study-wide background: Sites across the United States, Italy and Spain contributed samples from acute and convalescent COVID-19.

In the source study's methods: Counts of nucleated cells, estimated from reference gene primer amplification, were obtained. Only in-frame clones appear in the TCRdb table, and some are missing; sequencing was by immunoSEQ multiplex PCR. V and J calls and clone size are copied from that table; D and trimming were computed from the DNA. The profile shows about 200,000 clones, approximately 85% of them singletons. Germline lookup yields CDR1 LNHDA and CDR2 SQIVND (reference sequence). V was clipped by 9 bases and J by 3 bases; unmatched bases: 16. There are 18 residues in the CDR3. Donors were grouped by their self-reported clinical history.

Sequenced: PBMCs or T cells enriched from blood (not recorded which). V gene TRBV19 combines with J gene TRBJ2-1, with 11 positions matching TRBD2. The source of this sequence is a man in his forties with acute COVID-19. The CDR3 DNA follows: TGTGCCAGACCGAAACGGACTAGCGGGCCCACCGTCTACAATGAGCAGTTCTTC. Encoded protein: CARPKRTSGPTVYNEQFF.